These 27 T cell receptor beta chains were sequenced from one sample in a study of T-cell memory formation after mild COVID-19. One entry per CDR3 protein results from TCRdb running MiXCR on the 5' RACE reads. The sample includes around 200,000 distinct CDR3 sequences, over 9.5% of them seen just once. Sequences were obtained from PBMCs or a T cell subset sorted from them (not recorded which). These receptors were obtained from a man aged 18-30 years who had mild COVID-19 (a few samples of this study predate the infection). Cell type and time point are not known.

The V call is TRBV20-1, the J call TRBJ1-4; D is undetermined. Germline V lookup: CDR1 DFQATT, CDR2 SNEGSKA (reference sequence). V shed 0 bases and J shed 8 bases, with 13 bases lying between them. The CDR3 consists of 14 residues. DNA for the CDR3: TGCAGTGCTAGAGATCGCGGACTGTCGGAAAAACTGTTTTTT. This encodes CSARDRGLSEKLFF.

This clonotype has just a few counts. This chain connects TRBV28 to TRBJ1-6; maybe TRBD1 (6 bases). Trimming removed 4 bases from V and 7 bases from J, with 8 bases in between. CDR1 is MDHEN and CDR2 is SYDVKM in the germline V gene. The CDR3 has 13 residues. Here the CDR3 DNA reads TGTGCCAGCAGTTCTACAGGGAATTCACCCCTCCACTTT. This gives the protein CASSSTGNSPLHF.

Only one count was recorded for this clonotype. The CDR3, as DNA: TGTGCCAGCAGGAAAGCCTCGGGCTACCAGCCCCAGCATTTT. It codes for CASRKASGYQPQHF. The chain carries TRBV6-5 and TRBJ1-5; D ambiguous. V shed 6 bases and J shed 7 bases, with 16 bases lying between them. This CDR3 contains 14 residues. Per germline, CDR1 MNHEY and CDR2 SVGAGI.

This clonotype turned up a few times. The rearrangement uses TRBV7-3 and TRBJ2-3; 11 bases are shared with TRBD2. Germline V CDR1 and CDR2: SGHTA, FQGTGA. Trimming took 2 bases from V and 0 from J; bases not matched to a gene: 7. The CDR3 is made up of 18 amino acids. CDR3 residues: CASSLWASGGTSTDTQYF. The CDR3 coding sequence is TGTGCCAGCAGCTTATGGGCTAGCGGGGGGACTAGCACAGATACGCAGTATTTT.

This clonotype was seen only a few times. This chain links TRBV12-3 or TRBV12-4 with TRBJ2-3, with 11 bases identical to TRBD2. The CDR3 runs 16 residues. V lost 3 bases, J lost 4 bases, and 6 bases stayed unmatched. DNA for the CDR3: TGTGCCAGCAGTTTGCGACTAGCGGGGAGTTCAGATACGCAGTATTTT. This gives the protein CASSLRLAGSSDTQYF.

This rearrangement joins TRBV6-7 to TRBJ1-1; perhaps TRBD1 as D (5 bases). TRBV6-7 is an ORF, with its function uncertain. V was clipped by 7 bases and J by 13 bases, with 28 bases between them. This CDR3 contains 15 residues. The DNA of the CDR3 is TGTGCCAGCAAAGGGGCCAAGGCCCGCCCTAGCAAAGATTTCTTT. This encodes CASKGAKARPSKDFF.

Only a few counts were recorded for this clonotype. The genes are TRBV7-8 and TRBJ2-7, with D perhaps given as TRBD1 or TRBD2 (5 bases each). The CDR3 loop spans 13 amino acids. CDR1 and CDR2 (germline): SGHVS, FQNEAQ. The V and J ends lost 2 bases and 7 bases respectively, with 12 bases between them. The CDR3 sequence is CASSLQGPGEQYV. The CDR3 coding sequence is TGTGCCAGCAGCTTACAGGGACCGGGGGAGCAGTACGTC.

This chain joins TRBV18 and TRBJ2-7; D is unresolved. Germline lookup yields CDR1 KGHSH and CDR2 LQKENI. The CDR3 is 13 residues long. Trimming removed 6 bases at V and 4 bases at J, with 13 bases between. The CDR3 DNA is TGTGCCAGCTCGCGATCTGACGGATACGAGCAGTACGTC. Amino acid sequence: CASSRSDGYEQYV.

In its sample, this clonotype was seen a few times. The chain joins TRBV5-1 to TRBJ1-1, with D hard to call. V lost 4 bases and J 6 bases, leaving 13 bases between the germline ends. This CDR3 is 13 amino acids long. Germline V gene sequence: CDR1 SGHRS, CDR2 YFSETQ. CDR3 sequence: CASSRRLDAEAFF. The CDR3 DNA sequence: TGCGCCAGCAGCCGACGGTTGGACGCTGAAGCTTTCTTT.

There are a few counts of this clonotype. The rearrangement uses TRBV7-2 and TRBJ2-1; tentatively, D is TRBD2 (6 bases). With 6 bases removed from V and 5 bases from J, the gap between germline ends came to 17 bases. CDR1 and CDR2 from the germline V gene are SGHTA and FQGNSA. The CDR3 is made up of 15 amino acids. CDR3 loop: CASRHGGLEHNEQFF. CDR3 sequence (DNA): TGTGCCAGCAGACATGGAGGGCTAGAGCACAATGAGCAGTTCTTC.

CDR3 DNA sequence: TGTGCCAGCAGACCCGGACAGGGGGGAAATGAGCAGTTCTTC. Its translation is CASRPGQGGNEQFF. The gene calls are TRBV6-5 and TRBJ2-1; TRBD1 matches 10 bases. V gave up 6 bases and J gave up 7 bases; unmatched junction bases: 6. Germline CDR1 is MNHEY and CDR2 is SVGAGI. This CDR3 spans 14 amino acids.

The J gene is TRBJ2-5, the V gene TRBV7-9; D could derive from TRBD1 or TRBD2 (5 bases each). This CDR3 region has 15 residues. Trimming pared 5 bases from V and 1 base from J, leaving 14 bases between. Germline loops: CDR1 SEHNR, CDR2 FQNEAQ (reference sequence). CDR3 DNA sequence: TGTGCCAGCAGCCGAGGGACCGGGGTCCAAGAGACCCAGTACTTC. Translation: CASSRGTGVQETQYF.

Ten or more counts support this clonotype. The rearrangement links TRBV5-1 to TRBJ1-3; no clear D gene. Between the trimmed V and J ends, which lost 0 bases and 4 bases, there was a span of 14 bases. This CDR3 is built from 16 residues. Germline V gene sequence: CDR1 SGHRS, CDR2 YFSETQ. The CDR3 loop reads CASSLVSGIAGNTIYF. Written as DNA, the CDR3 is TGCGCCAGCAGCTTGGTTTCTGGAATAGCGGGAAACACCATATATTTT.

This clonotype was seen ten or more times. This sequence joins TRBV7-2 and TRBJ2-5; 8 nucleotides align to TRBD1. This CDR3 has 15 residues. The V gene's germline CDR1 is SGHTA and CDR2 FQGNSA. V shed 6 bases and J 5 bases; nucleotides not matched to a gene: 11. The CDR3 DNA reads as TGTGCCAGCAGACCGTCAGGGGGCAGGAGGGAGACCCAGTACTTC. Translating gives CASRPSGGRRETQYF.

A remark on this clonotype: Its ends do not fully match the called genes, so a read error is possible. J is TRBJ2-1 and V is TRBV7-7; 7 positions match TRBD1. Per the germline V gene, CDR1 is SSHAT and CDR2 is FNYEAQ (reference sequence). The CDR3 spans 15 residues. The chain's CDR3 is CASSLAWTGNNEQFF. CDR3 nucleotide sequence: TGTGCTAGCAGCTTAGCGTGGACAGGCAACAATGAGCAGTTCTTC.

The chain is built from TRBV20-1 and TRBJ2-1; 8 bases match TRBD2. V lost 7 bases, J lost 4 bases, and 12 bases stayed unmatched. This CDR3 comprises 15 residues. Germline V gene data show CDR1 as DFQATT and CDR2 as SNEGSKA (reference sequence). The DNA for the CDR3 is TGCAGTGTTCTCCCGGGGGAGCGGGGGTACAATGAGCAGTTCTTC. This sequence encodes CSVLPGERGYNEQFF.

This clonotype was observed at least ten times. The chain has TRBV12-3 or TRBV12-4 and TRBJ2-6; D gene uncertain. The CDR3 is 13 residues long. Trimming stripped 6 bases from V and 0 bases from J, with 3 bases between. This chain's CDR3 is CASRLSGANVLTF. As DNA, the CDR3 is TGTGCCAGCAGACTCTCTGGGGCCAACGTCCTGACTTTC.

This rearrangement joins TRBV5-1 to TRBJ1-6; D might be TRBD1 (6 bases). V was clipped by 6 bases and J by 3 bases, with 19 bases between them. This CDR3 comprises 17 residues. The germline gives CDR1 SGHRS, CDR2 YFSETQ. CDR3 region: CASKSYGQSNYNSPLHF. The DNA of the CDR3 is TGCGCCAGCAAATCATATGGACAGTCCAACTATAATTCACCCCTCCACTTT.

This clonotype has more than one count but fewer than ten. This chain links TRBV15 with TRBJ2-3; D is ambiguous. V was pared by 6 bases and J by 8 bases, with 9 bases between. CDR3 size: 11 residues. Germline-derived CDR1 and CDR2 are LNHNV and YYDKDF (reference sequence). The CDR3: CATRWDGTQYF. CDR3 coding DNA: TGTGCCACCAGGTGGGATGGTACGCAGTATTTT.

The gene calls are TRBV6-2 or TRBV6-3 and TRBJ1-5; D ambiguous. CDR1 and CDR2 from the germline V gene are MNHEY and SVGEGT. V shed 2 bases and J shed 3 bases, with 11 bases lying between them. The CDR3 extends over 15 amino acids. CDR3: CASSYLSLDNQPQHF. The DNA for the CDR3 is TGTGCCAGCAGTTACCTTAGCCTGGACAATCAGCCCCAGCATTTT.

In this sample, this clonotype turned up a few times. The rearrangement uses TRBV3-1 and TRBJ1-3; perhaps TRBD1 as D (6 bases). V dropped 2 bases and J dropped 8 bases, with 22 bases sitting between them. The CDR3 consists of 17 residues. CDR1 is LGHDT and CDR2 is YNNKEL in the germline V gene (reference sequence). The CDR3 DNA reads as TGTGCCAGCAGCCAACGTTTTTCATATACAGGGTTGTACACCATATATTTT. Protein product: CASSQRFSYTGLYTIYF.

Here the CDR3 DNA reads TGTGCCAGCAGCCGCCCATCCGGGACAGTCTATGGCTACACCTTC. Its translation: CASSRPSGTVYGYTF. V usage is TRBV6-6 and J usage is TRBJ1-2; 7 positions agree with TRBD1. The germline gives CDR1 MNHNY, CDR2 SVGAGI (reference sequence). The trim removed 6 bases at V and 4 bases at J, leaving 11 bases unmatched. The CDR3 is 15 amino acids.

The chain has TRBV20-1 and TRBJ2-4; 8 bases are shared with TRBD1. Germline-derived CDR1 and CDR2 are DFQATT and SNEGSKA (reference sequence). The CDR3 covers 15 residues. The J segment lost 6 bases and the V segment lost 2 bases, leaving 9 bases of the junction unmatched. CDR3 coding DNA: TGCAGTGCTAGACTGCCAGGGGGCGCGGGAAACATTCAGTACTTC. It is translated as CSARLPGGAGNIQYF.

This clonotype was seen ten or more times. The chain has TRBV7-3 and TRBJ2-6; D remains unclear. CDR3 length: 15 residues. Trimming removed 2 bases at V and 0 bases at J, with 5 bases between. Germline CDR1 SGHTA, CDR2 FQGTGA. CDR3 loop: CASSLVSSGANVLTF. The CDR3 DNA reads TGTGCCAGCAGCTTAGTCAGCTCTGGGGCCAACGTCCTGACTTTC.

The genes are TRBV7-2 and TRBJ1-1, with D hard to call. V lost 1 base and J 3 bases, leaving 3 bases between the germline ends. The V gene's germline CDR1 is SGHTA and CDR2 FQGNSA. The CDR3 has 12 amino acids. CDR3 sequence (DNA): TGTGCCAGCAGCTTAGTGTACACTGAAGCTTTCTTT. Amino acids: CASSLVYTEAFF.

This clonotype has at least ten counts. V usage is TRBV7-2 and J usage is TRBJ1-2; D is possibly TRBD1 (6 bases). The V end was cut by 4 bases, the J end by 10 bases, with 16 bases between. Per germline, CDR1 SGHTA and CDR2 FQGNSA. The CDR3 has 13 residues. CDR3 nucleotide sequence: TGTGCCAGCAGCTCATTAGGACAGACTATCTACACCTTC. The encoded protein is CASSSLGQTIYTF.

This clonotype appeared many times. The chain employs TRBV18 and TRBJ2-7; a possible D gene is TRBD1 (5 bases). Germline loops: CDR1 KGHSH, CDR2 LQKENI. V shed 2 bases and J shed 5 bases, with 7 bases lying between them. The CDR3 is 12 amino acids. The CDR3 reads CASSPDSDEQYV. The CDR3 region has the DNA TGTGCCAGCTCACCAGACAGCGACGAGCAGTACGTC.